A selection of T cell receptor beta chains follows, all from one sample in a study of blood T cell repertoires in COVID-19. Clones were read by immunoSEQ multiplex PCR, and TCRdb kept only the in-frame ones, dropping some. The table records some 150,000 clones, about 85% of them present only once. Sequencing was performed on peripheral blood. These receptors all stem from a woman aged 60-75 years with active or convalescent COVID-19. The CDR3 runs from the conserved cysteine through the conserved F or W. D genes are given only for firm matches. Size values are once, few and many counts, or a class for expanded clones, and some rows have none.

v_call: TRBV11-3
cdr3_length: 13
clone_size: .
d_call: TRBD1
j_call: TRBJ2-5
cdr3_aa: CASSRRQGETQYF
cdr3_nt: TGTGCCAGCAGCCGAAGACAGGGTGAGACCCAGTACTTC

v_call: TRBV7-2
cdr3_length: 16
clone_size: .
d_call: TRBD2
j_call: TRBJ2-2
cdr3_aa: CASSRLAGDYTGELFF
cdr3_nt: TGTGCCAGCAGCCGTCTGGCGGGGGATTATACCGGGGAGCTGTTTTTT

v_call: TRBV6-6
cdr3_length: 16
clone_size: .
d_call: TRBD2
j_call: TRBJ2-1
cdr3_aa: CASSPRTRATYNEQFF
cdr3_nt: TGTGCCAGCAGTCCAAGGACTAGGGCCACTTACAATGAGCAGTTCTTC

v_call: TRBV6-1
cdr3_length: 14
clone_size: once
d_call: .
j_call: TRBJ1-2
cdr3_aa: CASSDSGREDGYTF
cdr3_nt: TGTGCCAGCAGTGATTCGGGGAGGGAGGATGGCTACACCTTC

v_call: TRBV6-5
cdr3_length: 13
clone_size: .
d_call: .
j_call: TRBJ1-1
cdr3_aa: CASSYSRNTEAFF
cdr3_nt: TGTGCCAGCAGTTACAGTAGGAACACTGAAGCTTTCTTT

v_call: TRBV18
cdr3_length: 12
clone_size: .
d_call: .
j_call: TRBJ2-3
cdr3_aa: CASSPRGDTQYF
cdr3_nt: TGTGCCAGCTCACCGCGCGGGGATACGCAGTATTTT

v_call: TRBV12-5
cdr3_length: 15
clone_size: .
d_call: TRBD2
j_call: TRBJ2-3
cdr3_aa: CASGFGGGSTDTQYF
cdr3_nt: TGTGCTAGTGGTTTCGGGGGGGGAAGTACGGATACGCAGTATTTT

v_call: TRBV10-3
cdr3_length: 12
clone_size: .
d_call: TRBD1
j_call: TRBJ2-7
cdr3_aa: CAIARQGHEQYF
cdr3_nt: TGTGCCATCGCGCGACAGGGCCACGAGCAGTACTTC

v_call: TRBV7-2
cdr3_length: 13
clone_size: .
d_call: .
j_call: TRBJ2-3
cdr3_aa: CASSLSLEDTQYF
cdr3_nt: TGTGCCAGCAGCTTAAGCCTAGAGGATACGCAGTATTTT

v_call: TRBV3-1/TRBV3-2
cdr3_length: 16
clone_size: few
d_call: .
j_call: TRBJ2-1
cdr3_aa: CASSQSRGPILDEQFF
cdr3_nt: TGTGCCAGCAGCCAGTCGCGGGGGCCCATTCTCGATGAGCAGTTCTTC

v_call: TRBV12-3/TRBV12-4
cdr3_length: 13
clone_size: .
d_call: .
j_call: TRBJ2-4
cdr3_aa: CASSLGSEDIQYF
cdr3_nt: TGTGCCAGCAGTTTAGGGTCGGAGGACATTCAGTACTTC